These T cell receptor beta chains were read from a single sample in a study of blood T cell repertoires in COVID-19. Generated by immunoSEQ multiplex PCR, the TCRdb table keeps only in-frame clones and is missing some. The data hold 300,000 to 400,000 clones, with roughly 88% observed a single time. Sequenced input: peripheral blood. The source of these receptors is a woman aged 45-65 years with active or convalescent COVID-19. The conserved cysteine and the conserved F or W are not part of the CDR3 here.

ASSSRQTNTEAF | TRBJ1-1 | TRBV5-4
ASSLMQGRNSPLH | TRBJ1-6 | TRBV5-4
ASSVGLTSTDTQY | TRBJ2-3 | TRBV9
ASSSGTGANYGYT | TRBJ1-2 | TRBV5-1
ASRNPGQLYNEQF | TRBJ2-1 | TRBV6-5
ASSPGKDRVYSNQPQH | TRBJ1-5 | TRBV28
ASSPLGSGGYEQY | TRBJ2-7 | TRBV19
AISERRSGTSYNEQF | TRBJ2-1 | TRBV10-3
AWSVSQGGGYT | TRBJ1-2 | TRBV30
ASSIRRSSNYGYT | TRBJ1-2 | TRBV19
ASSSPSGTSSYNEQF | TRBJ2-1 | TRBV28
ASSVVPDREDEQY | TRBJ2-7 | TRBV9
ASSAGIKAGELF | TRBJ2-2 | TRBV27
ASSVSGGGGGELF | TRBJ2-2 | TRBV9
AWSVGLGQVGYEQY | TRBJ2-7 | TRBV30
ASSRGQVPLGPHT | TRBJ1-2 | TRBV23-1
ASSLSQGGSSGNTIY | TRBJ1-3 | TRBV7-2
ASSSNTAAEKLF | TRBJ1-4 | TRBV7-6
ASSYLTRTGEAF | TRBJ1-1 | TRBV6-2/TRBV6-3
ASSLTGIFNYGYT | TRBJ1-2 | TRBV2
ASSQADSHTEAF | TRBJ1-1 | TRBV4-3
ASSQPGQDSYNEQF | TRBJ2-1 | TRBV4-1
ASSPRGRERAPHSPLH | TRBJ1-6 | TRBV19
ATSGSGTGEVNQPQH | TRBJ1-5 | TRBV24-1
SYLGLAGYEQY | TRBJ2-7 | TRBV29-1
ASSFDRDPDTQY | TRBJ2-3 | TRBV5-6
ASSPPAGGDGYT | TRBJ1-2 | TRBV18
ASSPRDRVRSYNEQF | TRBJ2-1 | TRBV5-1
ASSLMGQLGAYNEQF | TRBJ2-1 | TRBV27
ASRPQDRTTLAKNIQY | TRBJ2-4 | TRBV28
ASSSQGVGQPQH | TRBJ1-5 | TRBV7-2
ASSPPGGADEKLF | TRBJ1-4 | TRBV18
ASSLAAYNEQF | TRBJ2-1 | TRBV28
ASHPGGKPNYGYT | TRBJ1-2 | TRBV27
AWTGAGTDTQY | TRBJ2-3 | TRBV30
ASSFGGNTEAF | TRBJ1-1 | TRBV5-1
ASSQARTGIMNTEAF | TRBJ1-1 | TRBV4-3
ASSYAAVSYEQY | TRBJ2-7 | TRBV9
ASSQGGEDYGYT | TRBJ1-2 | TRBV4-1
ASSQKRDQPQH | TRBJ1-5 | TRBV3-1/TRBV3-2
ASSYSYRLNTEAF | TRBJ1-1 | TRBV6-5
ASASLGQGNPETQY | TRBJ2-5 | TRBV28
ASSAHRGGTGELF | TRBJ2-2 | TRBV2
ASSQSGASSYEQY | TRBJ2-7 | TRBV4-3
ASSRDTSSYEQY | TRBJ2-7 | TRBV5-1
ASTLGPGTGGQPQH | TRBJ1-5 | TRBV28
ASSWGLAGRADTQY | TRBJ2-3 | TRBV28
ASSFPGLADTDTQY | TRBJ2-3 | TRBV5-4
ASSLAPSSNQPQH | TRBJ1-5 | TRBV7-2
ASSTNRGEQF | TRBJ2-1 | TRBV5-4
ASSPGRWTGTLLVDGYT | TRBJ1-2 | TRBV13
ASSRTENEQF | TRBJ2-1 | TRBV2
ASSQEPGIGGYT | TRBJ1-2 | TRBV4-2
ATSRQGGELF | TRBJ2-2 | TRBV15
ASSQERLSGVREKY | TRBJ2-7 | TRBV4-3
ASSPGGALSSGNTIY | TRBJ1-3 | TRBV18
ASSYFGSYNEQF | TRBJ2-1 | TRBV6-2/TRBV6-3
ASSPGLAITDTQY | TRBJ2-3 | TRBV7-7
ASSTGTGVSSYNEQF | TRBJ2-1 | TRBV21-1
ASRDRGWMMNQPQH | TRBJ1-5 | TRBV6-6